One and the same sample provided the 18 T cell receptor beta chains below, sequenced in a study of T cell responses to AZD1222 COVID-19 vaccine. The method was immunoSEQ multiplex PCR; TCRdb's version includes in-frame clones alone and lacks a portion of them. The sample has 100,000 to 150,000 clones, roughly 89% seen once. Sequenced material: peripheral blood, taken 28 days after the second AZD1222 dose. The receptor source for this set is an adult who received the AZD1222 COVID-19 vaccine.

The chain couples TRBV9 to TRBJ2-3; 7 bases match TRBD2. The CDR3 loop spans 17 amino acids. The V segment lost 0 bases and the J segment 0 bases; nucleotides outside the gene matches: 7. Germline CDR1 and CDR2: SGDLS and YYNGEE. CDR3 protein: CASSVVASGPSTDTQYF. Here the CDR3 DNA reads TGTGCCAGCAGCGTAGTGGCTAGCGGACCTAGCACAGATACGCAGTATTTT.

The chain links TRBV29-1 to TRBJ1-6; possibly TRBD1 for D (5 bases). V was pared by 5 bases and J by 9 bases, with 14 bases between. The germline V gene encodes CDR1 SQVTM and CDR2 ANQGSEA. This CDR3 region has 13 residues. The CDR3 loop reads CSVRDSKGSPLHF. DNA of the CDR3: TGCAGCGTTAGGGACTCTAAGGGTTCACCCCTCCACTTT.

CDR3 residues: CAWTRVGVGYNEQFF. CDR3 bases: TGTGCCTGGACCCGAGTAGGCGTCGGCTACAATGAGCAGTTCTTC. The chain combines TRBV30 with TRBJ2-1; D is undetermined. The CDR3 is 15 residues long. Per the germline V gene, CDR1 is GTSNPN and CDR2 is SVGIG (reference sequence). The V end was cut by 4 bases, the J end by 3 bases, with 16 bases between.

The CDR3 reads CASSQEKVGGWTGELFF. The CDR3 DNA follows: TGTGCCAGCAGCCAAGAAAAGGTTGGGGGCTGGACCGGGGAGCTGTTTTTT. This chain uses TRBV11-3 with TRBJ2-2; D perhaps matches TRBD1 (6 bases). CDR1 is SGHNT and CDR2 is YENEEA in the germline V gene. V dropped 5 bases and J dropped 5 bases, with 21 bases sitting between them. This CDR3 is built from 17 residues.

The chain employs TRBV10-1 and TRBJ1-4, with D perhaps TRBD1 (5 bases). The CDR3 consists of 13 residues. The germline V gene encodes CDR1 WNHNN and CDR2 SYGVQD (reference sequence). Trimming cost V 10 bases and J 11 bases, with 20 bases left between them. CDR3 nucleotides: TGCGCCACCTTGGCCGGGGGGGGAGGGAAACTGTTTTTT. Translated, it gives CATLAGGGGKLFF.

The J gene is TRBJ2-1, the V gene TRBV6-5, with TRBD2 matching 9 bases. J gave up 9 bases and V 6 bases, and 12 bases lay outside the gene matches. The CDR3 covers 15 residues. CDR1 and CDR2 (germline): MNHEY, SVGAGI. In DNA, the CDR3 is TGTGCCAGCAGGCCTGGAGTAGCGGGGGCCGCTGAGCAGTTCTTC. Translating gives CASRPGVAGAAEQFF.

The CDR3 protein is CASGRSGAVGELFF. Written as DNA, the CDR3 is TGTGCTAGTGGCCGTAGCGGGGCAGTAGGGGAGCTGTTTTTT. The chain is built from TRBV12-5 and TRBJ2-2, with 8 bases fitting TRBD2. The CDR3 covers 14 residues. CDR1 is LGHNT and CDR2 is FRNRAP in the germline V gene. V lost 6 bases to trimming and J lost 8 bases; unmatched junction nucleotides: 8.

This clone has just one count. As DNA, the CDR3 is TGTGCCAGCAGAACTAAAAGGGACGAGCAGTACTTC. Translating it yields CASRTKRDEQYF. The chain employs TRBV2 and TRBJ2-7; D call uncertain. V was shortened by 6 bases and J by 5 bases, with 11 bases between the two germline ends. Germline V gene data show CDR1 as SNHLY and CDR2 as FYNNEI. The CDR3 runs 12 residues.

This clone turned up a few times. The chain is built from TRBV9 and TRBJ1-2; D uncertain. The CDR3 spans 13 residues. V was pared by 7 bases and J by 0 bases, with 10 bases between. Looked up from germline, CDR1 is SGDLS and CDR2 is YYNGEE. CDR3 nucleotides: TGTGCCAGCGCGGGCGGGACTAACTATGGCTACACCTTC. It specifies CASAGGTNYGYTF.

The chain uses TRBV28 and TRBJ2-5; D remains unclear. Trimming took off 3 bases at V and 3 bases at J, with 8 bases between the two ends. The CDR3 is 13 residues long. CDR1 and CDR2 (germline): MDHEN, SYDVKM. The CDR3 DNA sequence: TGTGCCAGCAGTTTGTACGAGAAAGAGACCCAGTACTTC. Protein: CASSLYEKETQYF.

This rearrangement joins TRBV2 to TRBJ2-7; D is possibly TRBD1 or TRBD2 (6 bases each). The germline CDR1 and CDR2 sequences are SNHLY and FYNNEI. Trimming took off 7 bases at V and 10 bases at J, with 14 bases between the two ends. The CDR3 is made up of 11 amino acids. CDR3 DNA sequence: TGTGCCAGCACCGAGGGGGGAAGTCAGTACTTC. It specifies CASTEGGSQYF. Full variable domain (outside the CDR3, taken from reference TRBV2 and TRBJ2-7): EPEVTQTPSHQVTQMGQEVILRCVPISNHLYFYWYRQILGQKVEFLVSFYNNEISEKSEIFDDQFSVERPDGSNFTLKIRSTKLEDSAMYFCASTEGGSQYFGPGTRLTVT.

The chain is built from TRBV2 and TRBJ2-5; D is possibly TRBD2 (6 bases). The CDR3 sequence is 14 residues long. CDR1 is SNHLY, CDR2 FYNNEI, per germline. Trimming stripped 2 bases from V and 6 bases from J, with 13 bases between. CDR3 protein: CASSESRSGQTQYF. Written as DNA, the CDR3 is TGTGCCAGCAGTGAATCTCGCAGCGGGCAGACCCAGTACTTC.

V gene TRBV7-8 combines with J gene TRBJ1-1, with D unresolved. V was shortened by 1 base and J by 6 bases, with 15 bases between the two germline ends. The CDR3 extends over 15 amino acids. Germline V lookup: CDR1 SGHVS, CDR2 FQNEAQ. CDR3: CASSLVKAGLAEAFF. CDR3 in DNA: TGTGCCAGCAGCTTAGTCAAAGCAGGATTGGCTGAAGCTTTCTTT.

The chain has TRBV7-8 and TRBJ2-7; no clear D. Germline V gene data show CDR1 as SGHVS and CDR2 as FQNEAQ. V lost 4 bases and J 7 bases, leaving 14 bases between the germline ends. The CDR3 spans 13 residues. CDR3 nucleotide sequence: TGTGCCAGCAGCTACCCCGGAGTCGCTGAGCAGTACTTC. Its translation: CASSYPGVAEQYF.

This chain joins TRBV6-5 and TRBJ1-1; D is possibly TRBD1 (5 bases). The ends were cut back, 8 bases at V and 1 base at J, with 8 bases in the middle. This CDR3 has 12 residues. Germline values: CDR1 MNHEY, CDR2 SVGAGI. DNA for the CDR3: TGTGCCAGCGCCGGACAGAACACTGAAGCTTTCTTT. Its protein product is CASAGQNTEAFF.

CDR3 loop: CSVRRVGNEQFF. The CDR3 DNA is TGCAGCGTTCGGAGGGTGGGTAATGAGCAGTTCTTC. V is TRBV29-1 and J is TRBJ2-1, with D possibly being TRBD2 (6 bases). V lost 5 bases and J 7 bases, leaving 12 bases between the germline ends. This CDR3 spans 12 amino acids. The germline CDR1 and CDR2 sequences are SQVTM and ANQGSEA.

This sequence joins TRBV9 and TRBJ2-6; no reliable D call. V was cut by 5 bases and J by 2 bases, with 8 bases left in between. CDR3 size: 14 residues. Per the germline V gene, CDR1 is SGDLS and CDR2 is YYNGEE. In DNA form, the CDR3 reads TGTGCCAGCAGTCACGCGGCTGGGGCCAACGTCCTGACTTTC. Protein product: CASSHAAGANVLTF.

The chain uses TRBV7-9 and TRBJ1-3, with D uncertain. The germline gives CDR1 SEHNR, CDR2 FQNEAQ (reference sequence). The CDR3 is 16 amino acids. V lost 4 bases and J 0 bases, leaving 13 bases between the germline ends. CDR3 coding DNA: TGTGCCAGCAGCTATTTTCCCGGATTCTCTGGAAACACCATATATTTT. Protein sequence: CASSYFPGFSGNTIYF.